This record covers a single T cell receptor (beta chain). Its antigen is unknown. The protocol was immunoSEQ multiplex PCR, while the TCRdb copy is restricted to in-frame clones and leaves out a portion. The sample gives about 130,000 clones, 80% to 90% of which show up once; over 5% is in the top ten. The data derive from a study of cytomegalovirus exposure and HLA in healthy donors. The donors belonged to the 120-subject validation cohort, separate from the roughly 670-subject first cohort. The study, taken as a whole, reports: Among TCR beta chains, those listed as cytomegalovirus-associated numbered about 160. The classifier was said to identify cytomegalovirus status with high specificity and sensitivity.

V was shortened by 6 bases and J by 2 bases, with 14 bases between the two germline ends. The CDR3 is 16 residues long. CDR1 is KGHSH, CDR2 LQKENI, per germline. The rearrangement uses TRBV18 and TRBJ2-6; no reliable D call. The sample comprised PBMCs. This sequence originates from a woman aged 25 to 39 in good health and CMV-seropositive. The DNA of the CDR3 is TGTGCCAGCTCGCCCGCGAAAGGAGCTGGGGCCAACGTCCTGACTTTC. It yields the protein CASSPAKGAGANVLTF.